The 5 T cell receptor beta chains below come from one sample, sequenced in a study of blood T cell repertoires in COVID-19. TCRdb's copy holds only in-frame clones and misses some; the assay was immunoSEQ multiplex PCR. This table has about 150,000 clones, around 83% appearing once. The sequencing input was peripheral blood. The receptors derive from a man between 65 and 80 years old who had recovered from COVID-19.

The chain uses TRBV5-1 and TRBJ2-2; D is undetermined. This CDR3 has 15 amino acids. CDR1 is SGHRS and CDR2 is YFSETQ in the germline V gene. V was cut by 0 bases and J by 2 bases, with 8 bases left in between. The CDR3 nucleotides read TGCGCCAGCAGCTTGGGGCAGGTTAACACCGGGGAGCTGTTTTTT. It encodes CASSLGQVNTGELFF. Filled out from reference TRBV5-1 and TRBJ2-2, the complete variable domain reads KAGVTQTPRYLIKTRGQQVTLSCSPISGHRSVSWYQQTPGQGLQFLFEYFSETQRNKGNFPGRFSGRQFSNSRSEMNVSTLELGDSALYLCASSLGQVNTGELFFGEGSRLTVL.

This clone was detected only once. CDR3 protein: CSVQYRDRTYGYTF. CDR3 DNA sequence: TGCAGCGTACAGTACCGGGACAGAACCTATGGCTACACCTTC. The chain links TRBV29-1 to TRBJ1-2, with 7 nucleotides matching TRBD1. The J segment lost 4 bases and the V segment lost 6 bases, leaving 11 bases of the junction unmatched. The germline V gene has CDR1 SQVTM and CDR2 ANQGSEA. The CDR3 has 14 residues.

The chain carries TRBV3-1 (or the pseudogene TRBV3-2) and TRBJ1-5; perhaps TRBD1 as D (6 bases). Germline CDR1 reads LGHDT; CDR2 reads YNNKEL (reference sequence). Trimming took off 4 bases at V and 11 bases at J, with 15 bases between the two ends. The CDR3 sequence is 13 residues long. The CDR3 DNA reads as TGTGCCAGCAGCCGCCAAGGGGGTCGGACCCAGCATTTT. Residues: CASSRQGGRTQHF.

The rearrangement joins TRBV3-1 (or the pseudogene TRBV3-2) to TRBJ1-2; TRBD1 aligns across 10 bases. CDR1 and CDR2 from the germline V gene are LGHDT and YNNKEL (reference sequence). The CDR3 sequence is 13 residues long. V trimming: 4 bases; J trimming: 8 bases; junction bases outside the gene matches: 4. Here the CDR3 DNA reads TGTGCCAGCAGCCCCCGGACAGGGGGAGGCTACACCTTC. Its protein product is CASSPRTGGGYTF.

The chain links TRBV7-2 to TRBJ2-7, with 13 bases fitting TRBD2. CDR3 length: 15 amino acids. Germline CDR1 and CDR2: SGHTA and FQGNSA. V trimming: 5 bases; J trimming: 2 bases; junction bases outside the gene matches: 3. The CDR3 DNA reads TGTGCCAGCAGCGTACTAGCGGGAGGGGCCTACGAGCAGTACTTC. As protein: CASSVLAGGAYEQYF.